This TCR beta chain was sequenced for a study of T cell changes during pregnancy in multiple sclerosis. The table came from immunoSEQ multiplex PCR; TCRdb's copy has only in-frame clones and leaves some out. Of about 64,000 clones detected, 90% appear once; the ten largest clones hold almost 6.5%. Germline V gene sequence: CDR1 SGHNT, CDR2 YYREEE (reference sequence). V was clipped by 4 bases and J by 5 bases, with 11 bases between them. The CDR3 is made up of 13 amino acids. The receptor was derived from a female donor in good health, enrolled as a control in a pregnancy study. The chain joins TRBV5-4 to TRBJ2-3; TRBD1 might be the D (6 bases). The specimen comprised peripheral blood, sampled in the third trimester of pregnancy. The CDR3 region is CASSPKGVDTQYF. DNA for the CDR3: TGTGCCAGCAGCCCTAAGGGGGTAGATACGCAGTATTTT.